Given below is one T cell receptor beta chain in context. In the authors' workflow: Counts of nucleated cells, estimated from reference gene primer amplification, were obtained. Method: immunoSEQ multiplex PCR; TCRdb's copy keeps in-frame clones and lacks some. The V and J calls and clone size are taken from that table; D and trimming were inferred from the DNA. The table includes roughly 30,000 clones, 90% detected once. This entry belongs to a study of blood T cell repertoires in COVID-19. Across the whole study: PBMCs, B-cell-depleted T cells, or T cells were the source of the cDNA or gDNA that made up the material.

V was cut by 0 bases and J by 5 bases, with 14 bases left in between. The CDR3 is 15 residues long. CDR1 is SGHRS, CDR2 YFSETQ, per germline. This clonotype was sampled from a man between 60 and 75 years old with active COVID-19. V is TRBV5-1 and J is TRBJ2-5; TRBD2 might be the D (5 bases). Sequenced: peripheral blood. CDR3 sequence: CASSLVEEAEETQYF. CDR3 nucleotides: TGCGCCAGCAGCTTGGTGGAGGAGGCCGAGGAGACCCAGTACTTC.